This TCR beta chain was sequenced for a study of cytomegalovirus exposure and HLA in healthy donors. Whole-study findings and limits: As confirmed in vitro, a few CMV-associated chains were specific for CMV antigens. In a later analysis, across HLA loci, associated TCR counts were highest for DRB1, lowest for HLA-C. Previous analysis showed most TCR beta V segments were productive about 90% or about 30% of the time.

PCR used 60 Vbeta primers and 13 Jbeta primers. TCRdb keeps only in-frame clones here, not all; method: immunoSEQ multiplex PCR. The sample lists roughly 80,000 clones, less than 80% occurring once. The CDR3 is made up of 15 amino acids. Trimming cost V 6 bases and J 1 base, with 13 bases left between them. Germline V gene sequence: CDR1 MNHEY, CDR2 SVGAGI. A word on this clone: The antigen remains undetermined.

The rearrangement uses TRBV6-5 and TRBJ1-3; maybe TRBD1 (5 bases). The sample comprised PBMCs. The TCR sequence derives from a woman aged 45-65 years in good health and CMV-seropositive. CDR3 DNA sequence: TGTGCCAGCAGACCAAGGGGCCTGTCTGGAAACACCATATATTTT. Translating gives CASRPRGLSGNTIYF.